The next 32 T cell receptor beta chains were all read from a single sample in a study of identical twins. TCRdb independently ran MiXCR on the 5' RACE reads; one entry per CDR3 protein. Among about 220,000 distinct CDR3 sequences listed, around 6.8% were seen once. Separately, the same data were catalogued under a study of yellow fever vaccine responses in identical twins.

The sequencing input was memory (CD45RO+) T cells sorted from blood. Receptor source: a woman in her late teens or twenties in good health.

This clonotype came up a few times. The rearrangement links TRBV11-1 to TRBJ2-7; 11 nucleotides match TRBD2. Germline CDR1 is SGHAT and CDR2 is FQDESV (reference sequence). The length of the CDR3 is 14 residues. V shed 3 bases, J shed 9 bases, and the junction held 7 bases outside the gene matches. CDR3 coding DNA: TGTGCCAGCAGCTTCGGGACTAGCGGCTTGCGGCAGTACTTC. Protein sequence: CASSFGTSGLRQYF.

This clonotype was seen more than once but under ten times. DNA of the CDR3: TGCGGGGTAAACCGGGACTCCCCAGAGACCCAGTACTTC. As protein: CGVNRDSPETQYF. J is TRBJ2-5 and V is TRBV20-1, with TRBD2 as a possible D gene (6 bases). From germline, CDR1 is DFQATT and CDR2 SNEGSKA (reference sequence). The length of the CDR3 is 13 residues.

The table lists this clonotype with many counts. J is TRBJ2-7 and V is TRBV15; D is ambiguous. Trimming pared 3 bases from V and 7 bases from J, leaving 22 bases between. Germline V gene lookup returns CDR1 LNHNV and CDR2 YYDKDF (reference sequence). The CDR3 is made up of 16 amino acids. The CDR3 is CATSRTDFGFAFEQYF. The CDR3 nucleotides are TGTGCCACCAGCAGGACCGACTTTGGTTTCGCTTTTGAGCAGTACTTC. The full variable domain, in which reference TRBV15 and TRBJ2-7 provide the parts outside the CDR3, is DAMVIQNPRYQVTQFGKPVTLSCSQTLNHNVMYWYQQKSSQAPKLLFHYYDKDFNNEADTPDNFQSRRPNTSFCFLDIRSPGLGDTAMYLCATSRTDFGFAFEQYFGPGTRLTVT.

A few counts support this clonotype. The V gene is TRBV2, the J gene TRBJ2-1; 7 bases match TRBD1. Germline V gives CDR1 SNHLY, CDR2 FYNNEI. The V gene end was trimmed by 4 bases and the J gene end by 3 bases; junction bases not matched to a gene: 3. The CDR3 consists of 14 residues. CDR3 sequence: CASSVTGSYNEQFF. The CDR3 DNA is TGTGCCAGCAGTGTGACAGGGAGCTACAATGAGCAGTTCTTC.

In the case of this clonotype: Given a much more abundant clone one base away, this may be a read error. The rearrangement joins TRBV10-3 to TRBJ1-1; a weak D match, TRBD1 (5 bases). Germline V gives CDR1 ENHRY, CDR2 SYGVKD. Trimming took 8 bases from V and 4 from J, leaving 17 bases between them. The CDR3 contains 14 residues. The CDR3 is CAIFPIGEPTEAFF. DNA for the CDR3: TGTGCCATCTTCCCTATAGGGGAACCCACTGAAGCTTTCTTT.

This clonotype occurred a few times. This chain uses TRBV20-1 with TRBJ2-1; tentatively, D is TRBD2 (6 bases). Germline V gene lookup returns CDR1 DFQATT and CDR2 SNEGSKA (reference sequence). This CDR3 contains 15 residues. V lost 3 bases, J lost 6 bases, and 18 bases lay in between. In DNA, the CDR3 is TGCAGTGCTAGGGCCCTGACTAGTGGGACCAATGAGCAGTTCTTC. This encodes CSARALTSGTNEQFF.

This clonotype was seen a handful of times. The V call is TRBV12-3 or TRBV12-4, the J call TRBJ1-6; D uncertain. The CDR3 is 13 amino acids. The V gene lost 6 bases and the J gene lost 5 bases, with 8 bases spanning the gap. DNA of the CDR3: TGTGCCAGCAGGAGGATCGATAATTCACCCCTCCACTTT. Residues: CASRRIDNSPLHF.

The chain links TRBV6-2 or TRBV6-3 to TRBJ2-6; D not resolved. This CDR3 has 17 amino acids. Deletions cut 3 bases from V and 2 bases from J, with 14 bases between. Per germline, CDR1 MNHEY and CDR2 SVGEGT. CDR3 region: CASSYGDTLAGANVLTF. As DNA, the CDR3 is TGTGCCAGCAGTTATGGAGACACTTTGGCTGGGGCCAACGTCCTGACTTTC.

The chain combines TRBV5-6 with TRBJ2-7; D not certain. The CDR3 is 15 amino acids. V dropped 0 bases and J dropped 1 base, with 11 bases sitting between them. Germline CDR1 reads SGHDT; CDR2 reads YYEEEE. The CDR3 coding sequence is TGTGCCAGCAGCTTGGTGTCAGTGGGATCCTACGAGCAGTACTTC. Protein sequence: CASSLVSVGSYEQYF. The full variable domain, its missing parts supplied by reference TRBV5-6 and TRBJ2-7, is DAGVTQSPTHLIKTRGQQVTLRCSPKSGHDTVSWYQQALGQGPQFIFQYYEEEERQRGNFPDRFSGHQFPNYSSELNVNALLLGDSALYLCASSLVSVGSYEQYFGPGTRLTVT.

The chain uses TRBV5-1 and TRBJ2-3; D is possibly TRBD2 (6 bases). V was pared by 4 bases and J by 6 bases, with 12 bases between. The CDR3 length is 13 residues. The germline V gene has CDR1 SGHRS and CDR2 YFSETQ. The CDR3 nucleotides read TGCGCCAGCAGCCGGGACTCGATGGATACGCAGTATTTT. It translates to CASSRDSMDTQYF.

There are many counts of this clonotype. V and J are TRBV6-2 or TRBV6-3 and TRBJ2-7; D not certain. Germline V gives CDR1 MNHEY, CDR2 SVGEGT. The ends were cut back, 5 bases at V and 1 base at J, with 15 bases in the middle. CDR3 length: 15 residues. The CDR3 DNA is TGTGCCAGCAGTCCCCCTTCAGCGCATTCCTACGAGCAGTACTTC. Its protein product is CASSPPSAHSYEQYF.

This clonotype was detected ten times or more. The rearrangement links TRBV12-3 or TRBV12-4 to TRBJ2-2; TRBD1 aligns across 7 bases. This CDR3 comprises 15 residues. Trimming at V came to 4 bases and at J to 3 bases, leaving 5 bases not matched to a gene. CDR3 amino acids: CASSSDRPDTGELFF. The CDR3 DNA reads as TGTGCCAGCAGTTCGGACAGGCCTGACACCGGGGAGCTGTTTTTT.

This clonotype was seen only a few times. The chain has TRBV12-3 or TRBV12-4 and TRBJ2-3; D is undetermined. The CDR3 runs to 13 residues. V lost 2 bases and J 2 bases, leaving 5 bases between the germline ends. The CDR3, as DNA: TGTGCCAGCAGTTTACCGACCACAGATACGCAGTATTTT. This translates into CASSLPTTDTQYF.

The table lists this clonotype with many counts. The chain uses TRBV20-1 and TRBJ2-2; tentatively, D is TRBD1 or TRBD2 (6 bases each). This CDR3 spans 14 amino acids. The V gene's germline CDR1 is DFQATT and CDR2 SNEGSKA (reference sequence). The V gene lost 0 bases and the J gene lost 3 bases, with 8 bases spanning the gap. The CDR3 region has the DNA TGCAGTGCTAGAGAGGAGGGGGACACCGGGGAGCTGTTTTTT. Residues: CSAREEGDTGELFF.

This clonotype was found a few times. The chain recombines TRBV20-1 with TRBJ1-1; 7 bases align to TRBD1. The CDR3 extends over 13 amino acids. The germline V gene has CDR1 DFQATT and CDR2 SNEGSKA (reference sequence). With V trimmed by 8 bases and J by 4 bases, 10 bases remained unmatched. The DNA of the CDR3 is TGCAGTCCTTCACCGACAGGGTTCACTGAAGCTTTCTTT. Protein sequence: CSPSPTGFTEAFF.

This clonotype was recorded at least ten times. V and J are TRBV12-3 or TRBV12-4 and TRBJ2-1, with 9 positions matching TRBD2. Trimming removed 2 bases from V and 6 bases from J; junction bases left unmatched: 5. CDR3 size: 15 residues. CDR3 nucleotides: TGTGCCAGCAGTTTAATAGCGGGGGAGTTCAATGAGCAGTTCTTC. Its translation: CASSLIAGEFNEQFF.

A few counts support this clonotype. The chain carries TRBV24-1 and TRBJ2-5; TRBD1 agrees at 10 bases. The J segment lost 4 bases and the V segment lost 4 bases, leaving 5 bases of the junction unmatched. Germline assignment: CDR1 KGHDR and CDR2 SFDVKD. The CDR3 is 15 amino acids. CDR3 sequence (DNA): TGTGCCACCAGTGAAGCGACAGGGGGCAGAGAGACCCAGTACTTC. This codes for CATSEATGGRETQYF.

The chain joins TRBV3-1 to TRBJ2-3; 8 bases line up with TRBD2. Germline CDR1 reads LGHDT; CDR2 reads YNNKEL (reference sequence). V gave up 11 bases and J gave up 2 bases; unmatched junction bases: 18. CDR3 length: 17 amino acids. The CDR3 sequence: CAFSFGGGLGNTDTQYF. As DNA, the CDR3 is TGTGCCTTCAGTTTCGGGGGGGGCTTAGGGAACACAGATACGCAGTATTTT.

This clonotype was seen ten or more times. V gene TRBV20-1 combines with J gene TRBJ1-6; D unclear. Trimming pared 3 bases from V and 5 bases from J, leaving 11 bases between. Looked up from germline, CDR1 is DFQATT and CDR2 is SNEGSKA (reference sequence). The CDR3 contains 14 residues. In DNA form, the CDR3 reads TGCAGTGCTAGGGGCTTGGCGGATAATTCACCCCTCCACTTT. Protein product: CSARGLADNSPLHF.

This clonotype was detected ten times or more. The rearrangement uses TRBV21-1 and TRBJ1-5. TRBV21-1 is termed a pseudogene. The CDR3 runs to 12 residues. The CDR3 here is CASNRGNQPQHF. DNA of the CDR3: TGTGCCAGCAACAGGGGCAATCAGCCCCAGCATTTT.

The chain combines TRBV3-1 with TRBJ2-3, with a possible D match to TRBD2 (5 bases). Germline CDR1 reads LGHDT; CDR2 reads YNNKEL (reference sequence). The CDR3 length is 15 residues. With 1 base removed from V and 3 bases from J, the gap between germline ends came to 11 bases. The CDR3 nucleotides are TGTGCCAGCAGCCAAGGGGCAGCGGCGACAGATACGCAGTATTTT. It codes for CASSQGAAATDTQYF.

The gene calls are TRBV5-1 and TRBJ2-3, with D unclear. Per germline, CDR1 SGHRS and CDR2 YFSETQ. V lost 1 base, J lost 1 base, and 4 bases lay in between. This CDR3 contains 13 residues. The CDR3 DNA is TGCGCCAGCAGCTTGTTGGGCACAGATACGCAGTATTTT. It is translated as CASSLLGTDTQYF.

The V call is TRBV6-2 or TRBV6-3, the J call TRBJ2-5; TRBD2 matches 8 bases. The germline V gene has CDR1 MNHEY and CDR2 SVGEGT. The V segment lost 5 bases and the J segment 4 bases; nucleotides outside the gene matches: 9. The CDR3 consists of 15 residues. This CDR3 reads CASSTERESGETQYF. For the CDR3, the DNA is TGTGCCAGCAGTACCGAGCGGGAGTCCGGAGAGACCCAGTACTTC.

This sequence joins TRBV5-1 and TRBJ2-1; D is undetermined. V was pared by 5 bases and J by 0 bases, with 6 bases between. This CDR3 is 13 amino acids long. Germline CDR1 SGHRS, CDR2 YFSETQ. In DNA, the CDR3 is TGCGCCAGCAGGGCCCCCTCCTACAATGAGCAGTTCTTC. It codes for CASRAPSYNEQFF.

This clonotype was detected ten times or more. V and J are TRBV28 and TRBJ2-5, with D perhaps TRBD2 (6 bases). Trimming removed 6 bases from V and 3 bases from J, with 20 bases in between. CDR1 and CDR2 (germline): MDHEN, SYDVKM. The CDR3 has 16 residues. CDR3 nucleotide sequence: TGTGCCAGCAGCCGTCGTGGTCGGCCGGGGGAAGAGACCCAGTACTTC. Encoded protein: CASSRRGRPGEETQYF.

This clonotype was counted a few times. This chain links TRBV27 with TRBJ1-5, with 10 positions matching TRBD1. Trimming removed 7 bases from V and 7 bases from J; junction bases left unmatched: 7. This CDR3 has 14 amino acids. Per the germline V gene, CDR1 is MNHEY and CDR2 is SMNVEV (reference sequence). The CDR3 DNA is TGTGCCAGCAAAGGACAGGGGGAATCCCAGCCCCAGCATTTT. Translated, it gives CASKGQGESQPQHF.

This clonotype was recorded at least ten times. The chain carries TRBV10-3 and TRBJ1-1; a possible D gene is TRBD1 (5 bases). CDR1 and CDR2 (germline): ENHRY, SYGVKD. The CDR3 runs to 14 residues. V lost 3 bases and J 0 bases, leaving 8 bases between the germline ends. As DNA, the CDR3 is TGTGCCATCAGTGAAACCAGGGTGAACACTGAAGCTTTCTTT. Translated: CAISETRVNTEAFF.

This clonotype has at least ten counts. This chain joins TRBV28 and TRBJ1-2; D is uncertain. V lost 6 bases, J lost 2 bases, and 16 bases lay in between. This CDR3 has 15 residues. Germline assignment: CDR1 MDHEN and CDR2 SYDVKM. CDR3 region: CASSPVGKGNYGYTF. The CDR3 DNA is TGTGCCAGCAGCCCGGTTGGGAAGGGCAACTATGGCTACACCTTC.

This sequence joins TRBV6-2 or TRBV6-3 and TRBJ2-7; 11 bases align to TRBD2. The CDR3 loop spans 15 amino acids. Germline V gene lookup returns CDR1 MNHEY and CDR2 SVGEGT. Trimming at V came to 4 bases and at J to 3 bases, leaving 5 bases not matched to a gene. The CDR3 region has the DNA TGTGCCAGCAGTTGGCCGGGACTAGCGGTCTACGAGCAGTACTTC. It specifies CASSWPGLAVYEQYF.

This clonotype has a count of ten or more. V gene TRBV12-3 or TRBV12-4 combines with J gene TRBJ1-2; 7 positions agree with TRBD1. This CDR3 has 15 residues. The V segment lost 2 bases and the J segment 4 bases; nucleotides outside the gene matches: 7. The CDR3 sequence is CASSLSSGTVYGYTF. CDR3 nucleotide sequence: TGTGCCAGCAGTTTAAGCTCCGGGACAGTCTATGGCTACACCTTC.

There are many counts of this clonotype. The J gene is TRBJ2-5, the V gene TRBV6-5; perhaps TRBD2 as D (5 bases). Germline CDR1 MNHEY, CDR2 SVGAGI. The CDR3 is 14 residues long. With 0 bases removed from V and 2 bases from J, the gap between germline ends came to 7 bases. CDR3: CASSYSDSQETQYF. CDR3 sequence (DNA): TGTGCCAGCAGTTACTCGGACTCTCAAGAGACCCAGTACTTC.

This clonotype was seen ten or more times. The junction departs from germline at one end; a sequencing error may be responsible. The V gene is TRBV3-1, the J gene TRBJ2-7; TRBD1 matches at 8 bases. Per germline, CDR1 LGHDT and CDR2 YNNKEL (reference sequence). The CDR3 is made up of 16 amino acids. CDR3 nucleotide sequence: TGTGCCAGCAGCCAATTCGCCGGGACAGGACTCTACGGGCAGTACTTC. Its translation is CASSQFAGTGLYGQYF.